Below are 24 T cell receptor beta chains sequenced from a single sample in a study of blood T cell repertoires in COVID-19. Here immunoSEQ multiplex PCR was the method, and the copy in TCRdb shows in-frame clones only, minus some. The sample shows about 74,000 clones, roughly nine tenths of them seen only once. Sequenced sample: peripheral blood. Source of these receptors: a man aged 50 or older with acute or convalescent COVID-19.

This chain connects TRBV5-8 to TRBJ2-7; tentatively, D is TRBD1 (6 bases). CDR3 length equals 13 residues. Trimming stripped 5 bases from V and 1 base from J, with 10 bases between. In germline, CDR1 is SGHTS, CDR2 YDEGEE. The DNA for the CDR3 is TGTGCCAGCAGATCTACAGGGTCCTACGAGCAGTACGTC. This sequence encodes CASRSTGSYEQYV.

This clone has only one observation. The chain is built from TRBV20-1 and TRBJ2-7; D might be TRBD2 (6 bases). Trimming took off 4 bases at V and 4 bases at J, with 8 bases between the two ends. Per the germline V gene, CDR1 is DFQATT and CDR2 is SNEGSKA (reference sequence). CDR3 length equals 11 residues. CDR3 DNA sequence: TGCAGTGCTAATGGAGGGTACGAGCAGTACTTC. It is translated as CSANGGYEQYF.

The CDR3 sequence: CASSPLIQGTGELFF. The DNA of the CDR3 is TGTGCCAGCAGCCCCTTAATCCAGGGAACCGGGGAGCTGTTTTTT. The chain couples TRBV11-2 to TRBJ2-2; D is possibly TRBD1 (5 bases). V was shortened by 5 bases and J by 5 bases, with 15 bases between the two germline ends. This CDR3 is 15 amino acids long. The germline V gene encodes CDR1 SGHAT and CDR2 FQNNGV.

Concerning this clone itself: At one boundary the junction diverges from the germline segment, which might be a read error. This chain uses TRBV19 with TRBJ2-7; TRBD1 agrees at 12 bases. This CDR3 is built from 15 residues. CDR1 is LNHDA, CDR2 SQIVND, per germline (reference sequence). The CDR3 DNA reads as TGTGCCAGTAGTATCACAGCCGGGACAGGGGGCGCACCTGCCTTC. Protein sequence: CASSITAGTGGAPAF.

This rearrangement joins TRBV2 to TRBJ1-1; D remains unclear. There are 15 residues in the CDR3. Germline loops: CDR1 SNHLY, CDR2 FYNNEI. V lost 2 bases and J lost 2, with 12 bases in between. CDR3 protein: CASSEFPGDNTEAFF. In DNA, the CDR3 is TGTGCCAGCAGTGAATTCCCCGGGGATAACACTGAAGCTTTCTTT.

This clone appeared once. The identical CDR3 is also encoded by other nucleotide sequences in the sample. The chain has TRBV6-2 or TRBV6-3 and TRBJ1-5; D remains unclear. V was cut by 0 bases and J by 3 bases, with 3 bases left in between. CDR1 is MNHEY, CDR2 SVGEGT, per germline. This CDR3 is 13 amino acids long. The chain's CDR3 is CASSYSHNQPQHF. As DNA, the CDR3 is TGTGCCAGCAGTTACTCACACAATCAGCCCCAGCATTTT.

The chain is built from TRBV12-3 or TRBV12-4 and TRBJ1-1; 8 nucleotides align to TRBD1. With V trimmed by 3 bases and J by 5 bases, 2 bases remained unmatched. CDR3 length: 13 residues. CDR3 sequence (DNA): TGTGCCAGCAGTTTCTGGGACAGGACTGAAGCTTTCTTT. As protein: CASSFWDRTEAFF.

The J gene is TRBJ2-7, the V gene TRBV6-2 or TRBV6-3; TRBD2 agrees at 10 bases. Germline values: CDR1 MNHEY, CDR2 SVGEGT. Losses at the gene ends were 6 bases for V and 2 bases for J; bases not matched to a gene: 7. The CDR3 has 15 residues. CDR3 DNA: TGTGCCAGCAGCCTCGGGACTAGCGAGACCTACGAGCAGTACGTC. Its translation is CASSLGTSETYEQYV.

This chain connects TRBV30 to TRBJ2-3; no definite D call. The CDR3 is 11 residues long. CDR1 is GTSNPN and CDR2 is SVGIG in the germline V gene (reference sequence). Trimming removed 4 bases from V and 10 bases from J, with 12 bases in between. Written as DNA, the CDR3 is TGTGCCTGGATTAGATCGGGTGCGCAGTATTTT. This gives the protein CAWIRSGAQYF.

The chain links TRBV30 to TRBJ2-7; unclear D gene. Germline CDR1 is GTSNPN and CDR2 is SVGIG (reference sequence). This CDR3 is built from 12 residues. Trimming shortened V by 0 bases and J by 4 bases, and 7 bases separated the two germline ends. CDR3 bases: TGTGCCTGGAGTGTACACGGGTACGAGCAGTACTTC. Its protein product is CAWSVHGYEQYF.

CDR3 bases: TGTGCCAGCAGTGCCGGGAGTCACAATGAGCAGTTCTTC. Protein product: CASSAGSHNEQFF. The chain couples TRBV6-4 to TRBJ2-1; perhaps TRBD2 as D (6 bases). Per the germline V gene, CDR1 is MRHNA and CDR2 is SNTAGT. There are 13 residues in the CDR3. V was pared by 4 bases and J by 5 bases, with 9 bases between.

This clone was seen only a few times. The V and J genes are TRBV4-3 and TRBJ2-3; 10 bases match TRBD1. The CDR3 runs 15 residues. The V gene end was trimmed by 3 bases and the J gene end by 4 bases; junction bases not matched to a gene: 4. The V gene's germline CDR1 is LGHNA and CDR2 YSLEER. CDR3 DNA: TGCGCCAGCAGCCAGGGACAGGGGAGTTCAGATACGCAGTATTTT. Residues: CASSQGQGSSDTQYF.

V is TRBV5-1 and J is TRBJ1-1, with 8 positions matching TRBD1. This CDR3 spans 15 amino acids. The germline V gene encodes CDR1 SGHRS and CDR2 YFSETQ. The junction had 11 bases not matched to a gene; V was cut back by 4 bases and J by 6 bases. The DNA of the CDR3 is TGCGCCAGCAGCGCCCTCCCGGACAGGGCAGCTGAAGCTTTCTTT. Amino acid sequence: CASSALPDRAAEAFF.

The chain is built from TRBV5-5 and TRBJ2-2; 9 bases map to TRBD2. From germline, CDR1 is SGHKS and CDR2 YYEKEE (reference sequence). This CDR3 has 17 amino acids. V was pared by 2 bases and J by 3 bases, with 8 bases of the junction left unmatched. For the CDR3, the DNA is TGTGCCAGCAGCTTTAACTGGCGGGAGGGACACACCGGGGAGCTGTTTTTT. Encoded protein: CASSFNWREGHTGELFF.

The chain is built from TRBV29-1 and TRBJ2-2, with 7 bases that match TRBD2. The CDR3 length is 16 residues. The germline V gene encodes CDR1 SQVTM and CDR2 ANQGSEA. Losses at the gene ends were 1 base for V and 5 bases for J; bases not matched to a gene: 10. CDR3: CSVEGSYGRNTGELFF. CDR3 nucleotide sequence: TGCAGCGTTGAAGGTAGCTACGGGAGGAATACCGGGGAGCTGTTTTTT.

The chain is built from TRBV9 and TRBJ1-1; the D gene is possibly TRBD1 (6 bases). The CDR3 loop spans 15 amino acids. Germline V gene sequence: CDR1 SGDLS, CDR2 YYNGEE. The germline V and J ends were trimmed by 0 bases and 0 bases, with 9 bases remaining between them. The CDR3 DNA sequence: TGTGCCAGCAGCGTAGGGGGGCAGATGAACACTGAAGCTTTCTTT. Translation: CASSVGGQMNTEAFF.

As for this clone: Other DNA sequences in the same sample also yield this CDR3. The chain couples TRBV11-2 to TRBJ1-2; D is undetermined. V lost 0 bases and J 4 bases, leaving 6 bases between the germline ends. This CDR3 comprises 13 residues. Germline V lookup: CDR1 SGHAT, CDR2 FQNNGV. CDR3 protein: CASSLDRGYGYTF. The CDR3 coding sequence is TGTGCCAGCAGCTTAGATCGGGGCTATGGCTACACCTTC.

The V gene is TRBV4-2, the J gene TRBJ1-2, with TRBD1 matching over 7 bases. Germline V gene data show CDR1 as LGHNA and CDR2 as YNFKEQ. The CDR3 spans 16 residues. V shed 4 bases, J shed 3 bases, and the junction held 11 bases outside the gene matches. The CDR3 sequence: CASSPDRSLGYYGYTF. CDR3 bases: TGTGCCAGCAGCCCGGACAGGAGCCTTGGGTACTATGGCTACACCTTC.

This clone was observed a single time. This chain uses TRBV5-6 with TRBJ1-6, with D perhaps TRBD1 (5 bases). CDR3 length: 15 residues. CDR1 and CDR2 (germline): SGHDT, YYEEEE. V was cut by 4 bases and J by 11 bases, with 19 bases left in between. The chain's CDR3 is CASSPGVSGSAPLHF. CDR3 nucleotides: TGTGCCAGCAGCCCGGGGGTTTCGGGGTCCGCACCCCTCCACTTT.

The chain joins TRBV18 to TRBJ1-1; D may be TRBD1 (5 bases). Germline V gene data show CDR1 as KGHSH and CDR2 as LQKENI. With 3 bases removed from V and 4 bases from J, the gap between germline ends came to 12 bases. This CDR3 is built from 14 residues. This chain's CDR3 is CASSPGDRSTEAFF. CDR3 bases: TGTGCCAGCTCACCGGGCGACAGATCCACTGAAGCTTTCTTT.

The J gene is TRBJ2-3, the V gene TRBV3-1 (or the pseudogene TRBV3-2); TRBD1 aligns across 11 bases. The CDR3 runs 17 residues. The ends lost 3 bases at V and 2 bases at J; junction bases unmatched: 7. Germline-derived CDR1 and CDR2 are LGHDT and YNNKEL (reference sequence). Here the CDR3 DNA reads TGTGCCAGCAGCCATTCTTGGGGACAGGGGGTCACAGATACGCAGTATTTT. It specifies CASSHSWGQGVTDTQYF.

The chain employs TRBV5-4 and TRBJ2-3; 11 positions agree with TRBD1. The CDR3 consists of 15 residues. Trimming removed 4 bases from V and 1 base from J; junction bases left unmatched: 2. The germline V gene encodes CDR1 SGHNT and CDR2 YYREEE (reference sequence). The CDR3 spells CASSPGQGGTDTQYF. The CDR3 coding sequence is TGTGCCAGCAGCCCGGGACAGGGGGGCACAGATACGCAGTATTTT. The full variable domain, rest sourced from reference TRBV5-4 and TRBJ2-3, is ETGVTQSPTHLIKTRGQQVTLRCSSQSGHNTVSWYQQALGQGPQFIFQYYREEENGRGNFPPRFSGLQFPNYSSELNVNALELDDSALYLCASSPGQGGTDTQYFGPGTRLTVL.

The rearrangement uses TRBV4-3 and TRBJ2-5; possibly TRBD1 for D (6 bases). In germline, CDR1 is LGHNA, CDR2 YSLEER. This CDR3 is 16 amino acids long. V lost 4 bases and J lost 0, with 15 bases in between. CDR3 sequence: CASSPFVGTNQETQYF. In DNA, the CDR3 is TGCGCCAGCAGCCCGTTCGTCGGGACAAACCAAGAGACCCAGTACTTC.

J is TRBJ2-1 and V is TRBV11-2, with 8 bases aligning to TRBD1. The V gene end was trimmed by 5 bases and the J gene end by 2 bases; junction bases not matched to a gene: 8. The CDR3 runs to 16 residues. The germline CDR1 and CDR2 sequences are SGHAT and FQNNGV. The CDR3 region is CASSPSTGVPYNEQFF. Here the CDR3 DNA reads TGTGCCAGCAGCCCCTCGACAGGGGTCCCCTACAATGAGCAGTTCTTC.